This T cell receptor beta chain was recorded in a study of shared clonotypes between healthy human individuals. At the level of the study: The study enrolled a couple of women and three men aged 18 to 49. The plates for each donor numbered three CD4 naive, three CD4 memory, two CD8 naive and one CD8 memory.

Deep was the level used in running the assay. Clones were read by immunoSEQ multiplex PCR, and TCRdb kept only the in-frame ones, dropping some. The sample lists roughly 2.2 million clones; 85% to 95% were seen once. Nashville, Tennessee was home to all donors, who were Caucasian adults. The CDR3 spans 12 residues. With 8 bases removed from V and 7 bases from J, the gap between germline ends came to 15 bases. Germline values: CDR1 MNHNS, CDR2 SASEGT. The sequenced material came from naive CD4+ T cells from PBMCs. Subset specified: CD45RA+ positively selected. The chain employs TRBV6-1 and TRBJ2-7; D perhaps matches TRBD1 (5 bases). The receptor comes from a man younger than 35 in good health. Some clones in this sample may be carry-over from other donors' samples. The CDR3 is CASQPGIREQYF. CDR3 nucleotides: TGTGCCAGCCAACCAGGGATTCGGGAGCAGTACTTC.